The 7 T cell receptor beta chains reported below all come from one sample, sequenced in a study of blood T cell repertoires in COVID-19. Libraries were prepared by immunoSEQ multiplex PCR; TCRdb keeps only in-frame clonotypes and omits some of them. The sample carries approximately 170,000 clones, roughly 90% recorded once. Material: PBMCs or T cells enriched from blood (not recorded which). The receptors originated from a woman under 30 who had recovered from COVID-19.

This chain connects TRBV5-4 to TRBJ1-3, with D possibly matching TRBD1 (5 bases). The CDR3 is 17 amino acids. The V and J ends lost 4 bases and 5 bases respectively, with 22 bases between them. CDR1 is SGHNT, CDR2 YYREEE, per germline (reference sequence). The CDR3 loop is CASSLTSGSVGRNTIYF. The CDR3 coding sequence is TGTGCCAGCAGCCTGACCTCAGGGTCAGTGGGAAGAAACACCATATATTTT.

For the CDR3, the DNA is TGTGCCAGCAGCTTAGGCGCGTCAGATACGCAGTATTTT. Its protein product is CASSLGASDTQYF. The genes are TRBV7-9 and TRBJ2-3; D ambiguous. V dropped 1 base and J dropped 4 bases, with 6 bases sitting between them. The CDR3 length is 13 residues. CDR1 and CDR2 from the germline V gene are SEHNR and FQNEAQ (reference sequence).

This clone was seen only a few times. The chain is built from TRBV19 and TRBJ1-5; 11 bases line up with TRBD1. The J segment lost 11 bases and the V segment lost 5 bases, leaving 11 bases of the junction unmatched. CDR3 length: 15 amino acids. Germline values: CDR1 LNHDA, CDR2 SQIVND (reference sequence). CDR3 in amino acids: CASSDKGTGGISQHF. DNA for the CDR3: TGTGCCAGTAGTGATAAAGGGACAGGGGGGATCTCCCAGCATTTT.

CDR3: CASSLAGGYEQYF. The CDR3 nucleotides read TGTGCCAGCTCACTAGCGGGAGGCTACGAGCAGTACTTC. This chain connects TRBV18 to TRBJ2-7; 10 bases are a match to TRBD2. Germline values: CDR1 KGHSH, CDR2 LQKENI. Germline trimming cut 4 bases from V and 3 bases from J; bases unmatched to any gene: 0. This CDR3 is 13 amino acids long.

The rearrangement joins TRBV2 to TRBJ2-7; 11 nucleotides line up with TRBD2. The CDR3 length is 15 residues. Germline V gives CDR1 SNHLY, CDR2 FYNNEI. Trimming at V came to 4 bases and at J to 4 bases, leaving 6 bases not matched to a gene. In DNA, the CDR3 is TGTGCCAGCAGTGGGGTAGCGGGAGGGGGTTACGAGCAGTACTTC. Amino acid sequence: CASSGVAGGGYEQYF.

The rearrangement uses TRBV11-1 and TRBJ1-2; weak D call: TRBD1 (5 bases). Germline V CDR1 and CDR2: SGHAT, FQDESV (reference sequence). The CDR3 sequence is 14 residues long. V lost 2 bases, J lost 6 bases, and 13 bases lay in between. CDR3 region: CASSLLPGNDGYTF. Written as DNA, the CDR3 is TGTGCCAGCAGCTTACTTCCAGGGAACGATGGCTACACCTTC.

The chain recombines TRBV30 with TRBJ1-2, with a possible D match to TRBD1 (6 bases). The CDR3 covers 15 residues. Germline assignment: CDR1 GTSNPN and CDR2 SVGIG (reference sequence). V dropped 2 bases and J dropped 1 base, with 14 bases sitting between them. CDR3 coding DNA: TGTGCCTGGAGTCCGCAGACAGGACTTAACTATGGCTACACCTTC. It specifies CAWSPQTGLNYGYTF.